A single sample is the source of the 3 T cell receptor beta chains below, sequenced in a study of sequential checkpoint blockade in melanoma. Treatment meaning: randomized to nivolumab then ipilimumab (arm A) or the reverse (arm B). The data were produced by immunoSEQ multiplex PCR, yet TCRdb's version contains in-frame clones alone and is incomplete. The sample carries several hundred clones, over 15% recorded once. Sample: tumor tissue (inferred from file names), taken from a patient given nivolumab and ipilimumab in sequence. The receptors were sampled from a human donor with melanoma.

This clone is termed medium-sized. The V call is TRBV11-3, the J call TRBJ2-1; the D call may be TRBD1 or TRBD2 (5 bases each). Trimming pared 0 bases from V and 2 bases from J, leaving 17 bases between. The CDR3 sequence is 18 residues long. CDR1 and CDR2 (germline): SGHNT, YENEEA. The CDR3 spells CASSLDRSSRGPYNEQFF. The CDR3 nucleotides read TGTGCCAGCAGCTTAGATCGGTCAAGCCGGGGCCCCTACAATGAGCAGTTCTTC.

This chain uses TRBV29-1 with TRBJ2-3, with 7 bases that match TRBD2. CDR1 and CDR2 from the germline V gene are SQVTM and ANQGSEA. The J segment lost 0 bases and the V segment lost 5 bases, leaving 5 bases of the junction unmatched. This CDR3 is 14 amino acids long. The CDR3 reads CSVRLADSTDTQYF. The CDR3 coding sequence is TGCAGCGTTCGGCTAGCGGATAGCACAGATACGCAGTATTTT.

The chain carries TRBV18 and TRBJ1-6; 9 positions agree with TRBD1. This CDR3 is 14 amino acids long. In germline, CDR1 is KGHSH, CDR2 LQKENI. V trimming: 3 bases; J trimming: 10 bases; junction bases outside the gene matches: 4. CDR3 sequence: CASSPNRGRSPLHF. CDR3 bases: TGTGCCAGCTCACCGAACAGGGGGCGATCACCCCTCCACTTT.